These 11 T cell receptor beta chains originate from one sample sequenced in a study of identical twins. TCRdb reprocessed the 5' RACE reads with MiXCR, giving one entry per CDR3 protein. The sample carries 1.5 million to 2 million distinct CDR3 sequences, under 35% recorded once. The sequencing input was cord blood. The receptors were sampled from a newborn girl in good health.

This clonotype was detected only a few times. The CDR3 nucleotides read TGTGCCAGCAGTTCCCGCAGGAGCGGTAACTATGGCTACACCTTC. This encodes CASSSRRSGNYGYTF. The rearrangement links TRBV27 to TRBJ1-2; no firm D call. Germline values: CDR1 MNHEY, CDR2 SMNVEV (reference sequence). The CDR3 loop spans 15 amino acids. V was shortened by 4 bases and J by 1 base, with 13 bases between the two germline ends.

This clonotype has just a few counts. The DNA of the CDR3 is TGTGCCAGCAGGCTGGGACTAGCTATGAACACCGGGGAGCTGTTTTTT. The encoded protein is CASRLGLAMNTGELFF. This rearrangement joins TRBV2 to TRBJ2-2; 9 bases line up with TRBD2. Per the germline V gene, CDR1 is SNHLY and CDR2 is FYNNEI. J was trimmed by 1 base and V by 6 bases; bases with no gene match: 6. This CDR3 is built from 16 residues. The full variable domain, completed using reference TRBV2 and TRBJ2-2, is EPEVTQTPSHQVTQMGQEVILRCVPISNHLYFYWYRQILGQKVEFLVSFYNNEISEKSEIFDDQFSVERPDGSNFTLKIRSTKLEDSAMYFCASRLGLAMNTGELFFGEGSRLTVL.

The V call is TRBV6-2 or TRBV6-3, the J call TRBJ1-5; 10 bases map to TRBD1. Looked up from germline, CDR1 is MNHEY and CDR2 is SVGEGT. The CDR3 has 20 amino acids. V shed 1 base, J shed 0 bases, and the junction held 12 bases outside the gene matches. The CDR3 nucleotides are TGTGCCAGCAGTTACTTGCTGAGGGACAGGGGAGGACTTAGCAATCAGCCCCAGCATTTT. Amino acid sequence: CASSYLLRDRGGLSNQPQHF.

V gene TRBV27 combines with J gene TRBJ1-6; 7 positions match TRBD1. The germline V gene has CDR1 MNHEY and CDR2 SMNVEV (reference sequence). V was pared by 5 bases and J by 0 bases, with 7 bases of the junction left unmatched. The CDR3 extends over 17 amino acids. The CDR3 spells CASSPKQGSSYNSPLHF. The DNA of the CDR3 is TGTGCCAGCAGTCCGAAACAGGGGAGCTCCTATAATTCACCCCTCCACTTT.

This clonotype was seen a single time. The chain couples TRBV18 to TRBJ1-1, with D perhaps matching TRBD1 (6 bases). Germline lookup yields CDR1 KGHSH and CDR2 LQKENI. The CDR3 loop spans 16 amino acids. Between the trimmed V and J ends, which lost 5 bases and 0 bases, there was a span of 16 bases. CDR3 DNA sequence: TGTGCCAGCTCAACGGACCGACAGGTCTTGAACACTGAAGCTTTCTTT. It codes for CASSTDRQVLNTEAFF.

This sequence joins TRBV6-5 and TRBJ2-2; D ambiguous. Germline lookup yields CDR1 MNHEY and CDR2 SVGAGI. V gave up 2 bases and J gave up 2 bases, with 9 bases separating them. The CDR3 has 15 residues. The CDR3 DNA reads TGTGCCAGCAGTTACGAACCGCGAAACACCGGGGAGCTGTTTTTT. This translates into CASSYEPRNTGELFF.

This clonotype was seen a single time. The chain employs TRBV12-3 or TRBV12-4 and TRBJ1-2; the match to TRBD1 covers 8 bases. Trimming at V came to 10 bases and at J to 0 bases, leaving 10 bases not matched to a gene. This CDR3 contains 15 residues. CDR3 nucleotide sequence: TGTGCCAACACCGTCGACAGGGGCGCTAACTATGGCTACACCTTC. Its protein product is CANTVDRGANYGYTF.

A word on this clonotype: A read error may be the cause here, since a much bigger clone is one base away. The J gene is TRBJ1-2, the V gene TRBV11-2; 7 bases align to TRBD1. Germline loops: CDR1 SGHAT, CDR2 FQNNGV. This CDR3 has 15 residues. Trimming took 5 bases from V and 7 from J; bases not matched to a gene: 13. The chain's CDR3 is CASSPPTGNPCGYTF. CDR3 bases: TGTGCCAGCAGCCCTCCGACAGGGAATCCCTGTGGCTACACCTTC.

The chain employs TRBV7-8 and TRBJ1-2, with 9 bases matching TRBD1. Trimming took 3 bases from V and 3 from J; bases not matched to a gene: 11. Germline lookup yields CDR1 SGHVS and CDR2 FQNEAQ. The CDR3 is 17 residues long. CDR3 sequence reads: CASSFNRTGAGDYGYTF. The CDR3 DNA sequence: TGTGCCAGCAGCTTTAACCGGACAGGGGCGGGGGACTATGGCTACACCTTC.

This clonotype showed up many times. The genes are TRBV6-2 or TRBV6-3 and TRBJ2-3; D remains unclear. The V gene lost 2 bases and the J gene lost 4 bases, with 4 bases spanning the gap. The CDR3 is made up of 12 amino acids. CDR1 and CDR2 (germline): MNHEY, SVGEGT. CDR3: CASSYLPDTQYF. CDR3 in DNA: TGTGCCAGCAGTTACCTTCCAGATACGCAGTATTTT.

As to this clonotype: One end of the junction does not line up with germline, which may come from a read error. This chain uses TRBV5-1 with TRBJ2-1; D remains ambiguous. Germline V gene data show CDR1 as SGHRS and CDR2 as YFSETQ. This CDR3 is built from 14 residues. CDR3 DNA: TGCGCCAGCAGCTTGGGAGGCTCCTGCAATGAGCAGTTCTTC. It specifies CASSLGGSCNEQFF.